This T cell receptor (beta chain) was obtained from a study of blood T cells in healthy people across ages. Primers used in a second PCR of roughly 6 to 12 cycles were a sample-barcoded 5' primer and a J-beta primer mix. TCRdb ran MiXCR on the 5' RACE reads and lists one entry per CDR3 protein. This repertoire shows over a million distinct CDR3 sequences, around 59% found once; its top ten account for 5.5% to 8%. CDR3 length: 15 residues. Germline V gene data show CDR1 as MNHEY and CDR2 as SMNVEV (reference sequence). Trimming took 0 bases from V and 3 from J, leaving 11 bases between them. The V gene is TRBV27, the J gene TRBJ1-2; D remains ambiguous. The clonotype originates from a man younger than 30 in good health. Sequencing was carried out using blood. The chain's CDR3 is CASSLSGRWYYGYTF. CDR3 coding DNA: TGTGCCAGCAGTTTATCGGGAAGGTGGTACTATGGCTACACCTTC.